This T cell receptor (beta chain) appears in the sequencing data of a study of blood T cells in healthy people across ages. Whole-study results and caveats: CMV status of donors was unknown, possibly confounding expanded clonotype changes.

A second about 7 to 12 cycle PCR used barcoded and J-beta primers. Every molecule of cDNA carried a tag from a template-switch adaptor with 12 random nucleotides. TCRdb analysed the 5' RACE reads with MiXCR anew, one entry per CDR3 protein. This sample yields fewer than 650,000 distinct CDR3 sequences, of which about 28% are seen a single time; approximately 3.6% belongs to the top ten. CDR1 is MNHEY and CDR2 is SVGAGI in the germline V gene. Unmatched junction bases numbered 5, after V lost 3 bases and J lost 4 bases. The CDR3 has 14 residues. In regard to this clonotype: Its specificity is unknown.

Separately, the same data were catalogued under a study of T cells of mothers and their children. That work states: Every mother produced more than 8.5 million TCR beta CDR3 reads, whereas every child provided around 3 million.

The sequence came from a boy between 2 and 10 years old in good health. Sample: blood. The rearrangement links TRBV6-5 to TRBJ1-2; 7 bases match TRBD1. The CDR3 DNA reads TGTGCCAGCAGTTATAGGGGGCAGGTCTATGGCTACACCTTC. This sequence encodes CASSYRGQVYGYTF.